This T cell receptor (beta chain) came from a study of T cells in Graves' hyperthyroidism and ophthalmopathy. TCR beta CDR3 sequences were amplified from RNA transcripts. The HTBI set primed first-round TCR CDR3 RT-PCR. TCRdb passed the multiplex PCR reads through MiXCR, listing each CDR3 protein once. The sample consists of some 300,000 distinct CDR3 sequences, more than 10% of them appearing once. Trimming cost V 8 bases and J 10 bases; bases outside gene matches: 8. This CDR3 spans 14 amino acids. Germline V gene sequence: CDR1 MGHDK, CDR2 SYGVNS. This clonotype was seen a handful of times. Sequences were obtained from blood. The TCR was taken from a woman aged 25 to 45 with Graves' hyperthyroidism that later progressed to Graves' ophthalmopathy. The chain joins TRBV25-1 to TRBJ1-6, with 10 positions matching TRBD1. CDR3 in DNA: TGTGCCAGCCGTCCTGACAGGGGGCACTCACCCCTCCACTTT. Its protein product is CASRPDRGHSPLHF.